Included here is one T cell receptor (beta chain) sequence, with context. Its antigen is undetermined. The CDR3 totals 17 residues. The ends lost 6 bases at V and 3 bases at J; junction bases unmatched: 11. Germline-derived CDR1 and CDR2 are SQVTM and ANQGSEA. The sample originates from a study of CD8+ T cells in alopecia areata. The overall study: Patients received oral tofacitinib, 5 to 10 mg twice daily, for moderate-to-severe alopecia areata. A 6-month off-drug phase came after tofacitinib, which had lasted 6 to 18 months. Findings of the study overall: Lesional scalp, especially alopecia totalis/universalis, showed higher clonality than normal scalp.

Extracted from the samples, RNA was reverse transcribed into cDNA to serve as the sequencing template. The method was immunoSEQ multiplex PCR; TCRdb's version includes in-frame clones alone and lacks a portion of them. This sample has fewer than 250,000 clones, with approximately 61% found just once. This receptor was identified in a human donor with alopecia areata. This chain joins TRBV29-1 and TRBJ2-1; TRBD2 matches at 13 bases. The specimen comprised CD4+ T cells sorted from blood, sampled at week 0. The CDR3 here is CSVGRLAGGSGYNEQFF. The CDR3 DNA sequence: TGCAGCGTCGGCCGACTAGCGGGAGGCAGCGGCTACAATGAGCAGTTCTTC.